One sample yielded the 25 T cell receptor beta chains listed below, sequenced in a study of beta chain features in type 1 diabetes (dated by TCRdb to the late 2010s). No antigen is known for these receptors. The protocol used for the library was the immunoSEQ multiplex PCR assay. The entire isolated RNA was reverse transcribed using the High Capacity cDNA Reverse Transcription Kit, and thus expressed TCRB transcripts were sequenced. Imported from immuneACCESS, the table was reduced by TCRdb to in-frame sequences with V and J called. These copies leave out some clones; in studies compared against another copy, an unresolved V gene accounts for under half, and the cause of the remainder is not known. The table for this sample lists approximately 27,000 clones; 49% of them were counted only once. Roughly 0.29% of the sample rests with the top ten. What the work shows at the level of the full study, not this receptor alone: In all four CD4+ subsets, TCRB CDR3 length was moderately but significantly shorter in type 1 diabetes patients.

The sequenced material came from stem cell memory CD4+ T cells from blood. This specimen's cell subset or site label, per the study, means: stem cell-like memory CD4+ T cells. The receptors were sampled from a man aged 30 to 39 with type 1 diabetes.

V is TRBV6-4 and J is TRBJ2-2; 7 bases agree with TRBD1. The CDR3 loop spans 14 amino acids. V was pared by 4 bases and J by 4 bases, with 3 bases of the junction left unmatched. Germline V gene lookup returns CDR1 MRHNA and CDR2 SNTAGT. For the CDR3, the DNA is TGTGCCAGCAGTGGGGGACAGAGCACCGGGGAGCTGTTTTTT. Its translation is CASSGGQSTGELFF.

The chain uses TRBV5-1 and TRBJ2-3; possibly TRBD1 for D (5 bases). Germline assignment: CDR1 SGHRS and CDR2 YFSETQ. Trimming removed 0 bases from V and 0 bases from J, with 8 bases in between. This CDR3 region has 15 residues. CDR3 sequence: CASSLGGASTDTQYF. CDR3 nucleotides: TGCGCCAGCAGCTTGGGTGGGGCCAGCACAGATACGCAGTATTTT.

This clone has a handful of counts. The chain couples TRBV7-2 to TRBJ2-5; 7 bases align to TRBD2. Germline CDR1 and CDR2: SGHTA and FQGNSA. J lost 2 bases, V lost 5 bases, and 8 bases had no gene match. CDR3 length: 15 amino acids. The CDR3 spells CASSPHRAGQETQYF. CDR3 nucleotide sequence: TGTGCCAGCAGCCCCCACCGAGCGGGGCAAGAGACCCAGTACTTC. The entire variable domain, with the rest obtained from reference TRBV7-2 and TRBJ2-5, is as follows: GAGVSQSPSNKVTEKGKDVELRCDPISGHTALYWYRQSLGQGLEFLIYFQGNSAPDKSGLPSDRFSAERTGGSVSTLTIQRTQQEDSAVYLCASSPHRAGQETQYFGPGTRLLVL.

The rearrangement joins TRBV7-6 to TRBJ1-3, with D possibly being TRBD1 (5 bases). Germline V CDR1 and CDR2: SGHVS, FNYEAQ. This CDR3 comprises 16 residues. V was pared by 1 base and J by 0 bases, with 10 bases between. CDR3 in DNA: TGTGCCAGCAGCTTAGGACAGACCCGCTCTGGAAACACCATATATTTT. Translating it yields CASSLGQTRSGNTIYF.

The V gene is TRBV2, the J gene TRBJ2-1; 8 bases are a match to TRBD2. The J segment lost 2 bases and the V segment lost 4 bases, leaving 10 bases of the junction unmatched. The CDR3 runs to 17 residues. The germline V gene has CDR1 SNHLY and CDR2 FYNNEI. For the CDR3, the DNA is TGTGCCAGCAGTGGGCCCGAGGGAGCGGGAGCCTACAATGAGCAGTTCTTC. This gives the protein CASSGPEGAGAYNEQFF. Based on the CDR3 plus reference TRBV2 and TRBJ2-1, the full variable domain is EPEVTQTPSHQVTQMGQEVILRCVPISNHLYFYWYRQILGQKVEFLVSFYNNEISEKSEIFDDQFSVERPDGSNFTLKIRSTKLEDSAMYFCASSGPEGAGAYNEQFFGPGTRLTVL.

The sample holds a few counts of this clone. The chain couples TRBV15 to TRBJ2-7, with 8 bases that match TRBD2. The germline V gene has CDR1 LNHNV and CDR2 YYDKDF (reference sequence). After removal of 0 bases from V and 5 bases from J, the junction contained 6 bases not matched to a gene. The CDR3 covers 15 residues. CDR3 protein: CATSREAGGGDEQYF. The CDR3 DNA reads TGTGCCACCAGCAGAGAGGCGGGGGGCGGCGACGAGCAGTACTTC. Together with reference TRBV15 and TRBJ2-7, the CDR3 gives the full variable domain: DAMVIQNPRYQVTQFGKPVTLSCSQTLNHNVMYWYQQKSSQAPKLLFHYYDKDFNNEADTPDNFQSRRPNTSFCFLDIRSPGLGDTAMYLCATSREAGGGDEQYFGPGTRLTVT.

This chain connects TRBV11-2 to TRBJ2-5; tentative D call: TRBD1 (6 bases). Between the trimmed V and J ends, which lost 1 base and 2 bases, there was a span of 17 bases. This CDR3 contains 17 residues. Germline V lookup: CDR1 SGHAT, CDR2 FQNNGV. The CDR3 coding sequence is TGTGCCAGCAGCTTAGGTCTTAGATGGGACATTCAAGAGACCCAGTACTTC. Its translation: CASSLGLRWDIQETQYF. Supplemented by reference TRBV11-2 and TRBJ2-5, the full variable domain reads EAGVAQSPRYKIIEKRQSVAFWCNPISGHATLYWYQQILGQGPKLLIQFQNNGVVDDSQLPKDRFSAERLKGVDSTLKIQPAKLEDSAVYLCASSLGLRWDIQETQYFGPGTRLLVL.

The chain couples TRBV2 to TRBJ2-1; 8 bases align to TRBD1. The junction had 5 bases not matched to a gene; V was cut back by 5 bases and J by 2 bases. Germline V gives CDR1 SNHLY, CDR2 FYNNEI. The CDR3 is 15 residues long. The CDR3 region is CASSLRDRTYNEQFF. The CDR3 DNA reads TGTGCCAGCAGTCTCCGGGACAGGACCTACAATGAGCAGTTCTTC.

This sequence joins TRBV29-1 and TRBJ1-2; D is unresolved. Germline V lookup: CDR1 SQVTM, CDR2 ANQGSEA. This CDR3 is 12 amino acids long. Trimming removed 1 base from V and 7 bases from J, with 10 bases in between. CDR3 protein: CSVEVAGSGYTF. The CDR3 region has the DNA TGCAGCGTTGAAGTGGCGGGGTCTGGCTACACCTTC.

The gene calls are TRBV25-1 and TRBJ2-3; D call uncertain. Germline V gives CDR1 MGHDK, CDR2 SYGVNS. V dropped 2 bases and J dropped 5 bases, with 11 bases sitting between them. The CDR3 is 14 residues long. This chain's CDR3 is CASSEEKRRDTQYF. In DNA, the CDR3 is TGTGCCAGCAGTGAAGAGAAGCGCAGAGATACGCAGTATTTT. Full variable domain (rest looked up from reference TRBV25-1 and TRBJ2-3): EADIYQTPRYLVIGTGKKITLECSQTMGHDKMYWYQQDPGMELHLIHYSYGVNSTEKGDLSSESTVSRIRTEHFPLTLESARPSHTSQYLCASSEEKRRDTQYFGPGTRLTVL.

This sequence joins TRBV9 and TRBJ2-7, with TRBD1 identical over 9 bases. The ends lost 0 bases at V and 1 base at J; junction bases unmatched: 2. The CDR3 runs to 15 residues. Germline V gene lookup returns CDR1 SGDLS and CDR2 YYNGEE. The CDR3 DNA follows: TGTGCCAGCAGCGTAGGCGGGACAGGGTCCTACGAGCAGTACTTC. The encoded protein is CASSVGGTGSYEQYF.

V usage is TRBV18 and J usage is TRBJ2-7, with 8 bases lining up with TRBD1. Germline V gives CDR1 KGHSH, CDR2 LQKENI. The ends lost 3 bases at V and 3 bases at J; junction bases unmatched: 4. This CDR3 has 14 residues. CDR3 sequence reads: CASSPGQENYEQYF. DNA for the CDR3: TGTGCCAGCTCACCGGGACAGGAAAACTACGAGCAGTACTTC.

The chain joins TRBV11-3 to TRBJ2-4; D remains ambiguous. This CDR3 has 12 amino acids. The V gene lost 8 bases and the J gene lost 8 bases, with 13 bases spanning the gap. Germline assignment: CDR1 SGHNT and CDR2 YENEEA. CDR3 nucleotide sequence: TGTGCCAGCTCCAACATCAGATACATTCAGTACTTC. Protein sequence: CASSNIRYIQYF.

V and J are TRBV29-1 and TRBJ1-4; D might be TRBD1 (5 bases). V was cut by 4 bases and J by 8 bases, with 14 bases left in between. The CDR3 sequence is 13 residues long. Germline V gives CDR1 SQVTM, CDR2 ANQGSEA. DNA for the CDR3: TGCAGCGTTGGGGGGGGGAACGGCGAAAAACTGTTTTTT. Protein: CSVGGGNGEKLFF.

The V and J genes are TRBV19 and TRBJ1-3; D is undetermined. Trimming took off 5 bases at V and 0 bases at J, with 8 bases between the two ends. Germline loops: CDR1 LNHDA, CDR2 SQIVND (reference sequence). The CDR3 covers 14 residues. The CDR3 sequence is CASSLAFSGNTIYF. Written as DNA, the CDR3 is TGTGCCAGTAGTTTGGCCTTCTCTGGAAACACCATATATTTT.

CDR3 bases: TGTGCCAGCGGACAGGGCGGTAACTATGGCTACACCTTC. Residues: CASGQGGNYGYTF. J is TRBJ1-2 and V is TRBV6-1; 8 nucleotides align to TRBD1. CDR3 size: 13 residues. Germline CDR1 MNHNS, CDR2 SASEGT. The junction had 3 bases not matched to a gene; V was cut back by 8 bases and J by 1 base.

This clone was counted only a few times. The chain uses TRBV5-1 and TRBJ2-2, with TRBD2 as a possible D gene (5 bases). Deletions cut 0 bases from V and 2 bases from J, with 8 bases between. CDR1 is SGHRS, CDR2 YFSETQ, per germline. The CDR3 has 15 amino acids. The CDR3 nucleotides are TGCGCCAGCAGCTTGGGGTGGACTAACACCGGGGAGCTGTTTTTT. Its protein is CASSLGWTNTGELFF. Using reference TRBV5-1 and TRBJ2-2 for the parts outside the CDR3, the full variable domain is KAGVTQTPRYLIKTRGQQVTLSCSPISGHRSVSWYQQTPGQGLQFLFEYFSETQRNKGNFPGRFSGRQFSNSRSEMNVSTLELGDSALYLCASSLGWTNTGELFFGEGSRLTVL.

This chain joins TRBV5-1 and TRBJ2-2; TRBD2 aligns across 10 bases. The CDR3 length is 15 residues. Germline loops: CDR1 SGHRS, CDR2 YFSETQ. V lost 5 bases, J lost 6 bases, and 7 bases stayed unmatched. This CDR3 reads CASSPRLAGAGELFF. CDR3 DNA: TGCGCCAGCAGTCCTAGGCTAGCGGGAGCCGGGGAGCTGTTTTTT.

V usage is TRBV2 and J usage is TRBJ1-1; D remains ambiguous. The CDR3 has 14 residues. V shed 3 bases and J shed 7 bases, with 15 bases lying between them. CDR1 is SNHLY, CDR2 FYNNEI, per germline. The CDR3 is CASSEAREGNEAFF. The CDR3, as DNA: TGTGCCAGCAGTGAGGCCCGGGAAGGTAATGAAGCTTTCTTT. Using reference TRBV2 and TRBJ1-1 for the parts outside the CDR3, the full variable domain is EPEVTQTPSHQVTQMGQEVILRCVPISNHLYFYWYRQILGQKVEFLVSFYNNEISEKSEIFDDQFSVERPDGSNFTLKIRSTKLEDSAMYFCASSEAREGNEAFFGQGTRLTVV.

The sample holds a few counts of this clone. The gene calls are TRBV9 and TRBJ1-1; D remains ambiguous. The CDR3 has 13 residues. Per germline, CDR1 SGDLS and CDR2 YYNGEE. Trimming took 0 bases from V and 1 from J, leaving 4 bases between them. Here the CDR3 reads CASSVAGNTEAFF. The DNA of the CDR3 is TGTGCCAGCAGCGTAGCAGGGAACACTGAAGCTTTCTTT.

The rearrangement uses TRBV2 and TRBJ1-2, with 11 bases that match TRBD1. The ends lost 5 bases at V and 6 bases at J; junction bases unmatched: 5. The CDR3 contains 14 residues. In germline, CDR1 is SNHLY, CDR2 FYNNEI. The DNA of the CDR3 is TGTGCCAGCAGTTACGGACAGGGGGCGAATGGCTACACCTTC. Its translation is CASSYGQGANGYTF.

The rearrangement links TRBV7-9 to TRBJ2-7; 10 bases align to TRBD1. This CDR3 has 15 amino acids. Germline CDR1 and CDR2: SEHNR and FQNEAQ (reference sequence). Losses at the gene ends were 1 base for V and 5 bases for J; bases not matched to a gene: 5. The CDR3 sequence is CASSLGATGGDEQYF. The CDR3 coding sequence is TGTGCCAGCAGCTTAGGGGCGACAGGGGGCGACGAGCAGTACTTC.

The chain links TRBV19 to TRBJ1-3; 7 nucleotides match TRBD1. The germline CDR1 and CDR2 sequences are LNHDA and SQIVND (reference sequence). CDR3 length: 15 residues. The V gene end was trimmed by 4 bases and the J gene end by 0 bases; junction bases not matched to a gene: 3. The CDR3 coding sequence is TGTGCCAGTAGTACACAGGGGAGCTCTGGAAACACCATATATTTT. It is translated as CASSTQGSSGNTIYF.

This clone showed up just a few times. The chain links TRBV6-5 to TRBJ2-7, with 11 bases aligning to TRBD1. The germline V gene encodes CDR1 MNHEY and CDR2 SVGAGI. This CDR3 comprises 16 residues. Trimming removed 4 bases from V and 1 base from J; junction bases left unmatched: 6. This CDR3 is CASSFSGTGGSYEQYF. The CDR3, as DNA: TGTGCCAGCAGTTTCTCCGGGACAGGGGGATCCTACGAGCAGTACTTC.

The chain couples TRBV10-3 to TRBJ2-2; TRBD2 might be the D (5 bases). Germline V gene sequence: CDR1 ENHRY, CDR2 SYGVKD. V lost 0 bases, J lost 3 bases, and 5 bases lay in between. This CDR3 spans 14 amino acids. The CDR3 region is CAISESRDTGELFF. The CDR3 DNA follows: TGTGCCATCAGTGAGTCGCGGGACACCGGGGAGCTGTTTTTT.